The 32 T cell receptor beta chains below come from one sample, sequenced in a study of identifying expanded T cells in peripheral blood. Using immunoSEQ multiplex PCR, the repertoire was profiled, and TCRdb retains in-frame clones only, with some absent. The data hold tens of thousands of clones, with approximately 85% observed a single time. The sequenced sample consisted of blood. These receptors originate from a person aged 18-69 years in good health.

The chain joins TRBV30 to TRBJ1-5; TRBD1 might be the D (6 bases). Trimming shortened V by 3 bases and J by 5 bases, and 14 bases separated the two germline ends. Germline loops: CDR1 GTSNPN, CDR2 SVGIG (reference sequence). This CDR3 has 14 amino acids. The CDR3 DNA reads TGTGCCTGGAGCAGACAGGTCGGGGATCAGCCCCAGCATTTT. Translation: CAWSRQVGDQPQHF.

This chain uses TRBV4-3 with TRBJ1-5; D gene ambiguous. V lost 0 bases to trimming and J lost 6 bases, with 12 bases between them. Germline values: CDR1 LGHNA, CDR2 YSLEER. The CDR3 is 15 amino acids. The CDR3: CASSQDPTVAQPQHF. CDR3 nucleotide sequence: TGCGCCAGCAGCCAAGATCCCACAGTGGCTCAGCCCCAGCATTTT.

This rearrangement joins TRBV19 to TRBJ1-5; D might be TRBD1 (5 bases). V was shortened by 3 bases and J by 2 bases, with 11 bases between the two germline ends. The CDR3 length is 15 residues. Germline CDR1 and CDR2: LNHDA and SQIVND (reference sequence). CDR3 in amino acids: CASSMGGGGNQPQHF. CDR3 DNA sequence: TGTGCCAGTAGTATGGGCGGGGGGGGCAATCAGCCCCAGCATTTT.

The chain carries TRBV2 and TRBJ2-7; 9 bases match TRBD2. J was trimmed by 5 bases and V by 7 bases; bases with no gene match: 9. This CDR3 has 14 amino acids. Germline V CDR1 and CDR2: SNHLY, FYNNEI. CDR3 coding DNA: TGTGCCAGCAAGGCTAGCGGGAACGTCAACGAGCAGTACTTC. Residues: CASKASGNVNEQYF. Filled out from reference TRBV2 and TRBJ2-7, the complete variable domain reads EPEVTQTPSHQVTQMGQEVILRCVPISNHLYFYWYRQILGQKVEFLVSFYNNEISEKSEIFDDQFSVERPDGSNFTLKIRSTKLEDSAMYFCASKASGNVNEQYFGPGTRLTVT.

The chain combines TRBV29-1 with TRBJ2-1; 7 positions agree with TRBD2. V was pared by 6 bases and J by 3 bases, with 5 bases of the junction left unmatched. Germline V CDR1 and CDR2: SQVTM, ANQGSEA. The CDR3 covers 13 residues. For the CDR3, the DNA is TGCAGCGTCCCCGGACTAGTCTACAATGAGCAGTTCTTC. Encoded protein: CSVPGLVYNEQFF.

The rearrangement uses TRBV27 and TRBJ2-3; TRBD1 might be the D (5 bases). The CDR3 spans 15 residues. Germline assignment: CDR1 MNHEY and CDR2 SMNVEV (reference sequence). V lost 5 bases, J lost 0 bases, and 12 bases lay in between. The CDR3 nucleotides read TGTGCCAGCAGTCTAAGACAGTATAGCACAGATACGCAGTATTTT. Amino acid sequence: CASSLRQYSTDTQYF.

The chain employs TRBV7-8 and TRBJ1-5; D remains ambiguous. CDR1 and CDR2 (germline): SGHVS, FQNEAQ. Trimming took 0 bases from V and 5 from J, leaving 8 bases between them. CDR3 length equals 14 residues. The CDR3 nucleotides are TGTGCCAGCAGCTTAGCCCCTCAGGATCAGCCCCAGCATTTT. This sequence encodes CASSLAPQDQPQHF.

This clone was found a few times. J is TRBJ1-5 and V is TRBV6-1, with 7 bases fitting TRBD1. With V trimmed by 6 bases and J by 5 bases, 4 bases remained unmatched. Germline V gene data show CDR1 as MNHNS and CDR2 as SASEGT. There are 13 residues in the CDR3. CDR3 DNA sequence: TGTGCCAGCAGCACAGGGGTGGATCAGCCCCAGCATTTT. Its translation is CASSTGVDQPQHF.

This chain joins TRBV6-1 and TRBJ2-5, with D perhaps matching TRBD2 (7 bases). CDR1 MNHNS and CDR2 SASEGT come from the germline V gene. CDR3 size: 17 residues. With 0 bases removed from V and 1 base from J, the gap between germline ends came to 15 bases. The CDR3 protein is CASSEARGGLGQETQYF. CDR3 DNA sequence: TGTGCCAGCAGTGAAGCGAGGGGGGGGCTCGGCCAAGAGACCCAGTACTTC.

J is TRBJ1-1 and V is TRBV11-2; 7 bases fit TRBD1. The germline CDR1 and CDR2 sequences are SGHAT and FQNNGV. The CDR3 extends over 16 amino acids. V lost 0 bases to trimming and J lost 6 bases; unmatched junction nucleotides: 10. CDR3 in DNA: TGTGCCAGCAGCTTAGATTACGGGACAGCTCCTTCTGAAGCTTTCTTT. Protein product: CASSLDYGTAPSEAFF.

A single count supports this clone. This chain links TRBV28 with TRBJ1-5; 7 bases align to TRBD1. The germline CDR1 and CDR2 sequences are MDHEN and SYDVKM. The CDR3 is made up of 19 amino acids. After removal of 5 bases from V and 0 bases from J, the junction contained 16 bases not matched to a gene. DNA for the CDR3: TGTGCCAGCAGTCCCCAGACAGGGAGAGGGGAATATAGCAATCAGCCCCAGCATTTT. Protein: CASSPQTGRGEYSNQPQHF.

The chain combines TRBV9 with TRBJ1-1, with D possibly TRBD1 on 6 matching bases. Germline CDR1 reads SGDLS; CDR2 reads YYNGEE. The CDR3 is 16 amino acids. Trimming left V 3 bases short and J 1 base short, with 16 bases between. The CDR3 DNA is TGTGCCAGCAGCGACAGGGCCTCGAATTCGAACACTGAAGCTTTCTTT. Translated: CASSDRASNSNTEAFF.

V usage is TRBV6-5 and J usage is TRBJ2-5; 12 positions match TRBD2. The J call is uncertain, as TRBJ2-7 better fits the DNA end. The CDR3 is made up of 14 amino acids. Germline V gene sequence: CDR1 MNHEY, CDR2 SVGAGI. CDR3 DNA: TGTGCCAGCAGGTCGACTAGCGGGGGCTACGAGCAGTACTTC. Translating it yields CASRSTSGGYEQYF.

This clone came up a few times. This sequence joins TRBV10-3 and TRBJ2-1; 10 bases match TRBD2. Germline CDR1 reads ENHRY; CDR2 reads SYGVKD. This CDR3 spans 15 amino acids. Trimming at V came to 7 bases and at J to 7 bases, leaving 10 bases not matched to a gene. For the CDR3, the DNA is TGTGCCATCATGCTAGCGGGAGCCTCGGGGAATGAGCAGTTCTTC. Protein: CAIMLAGASGNEQFF.

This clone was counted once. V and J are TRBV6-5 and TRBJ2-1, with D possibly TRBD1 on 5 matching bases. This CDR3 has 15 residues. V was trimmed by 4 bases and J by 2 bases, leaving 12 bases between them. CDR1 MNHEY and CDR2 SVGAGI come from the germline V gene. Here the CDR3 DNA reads TGTGCCAGCAGTTTCCGGGCAGGGACCTACAATGAGCAGTTCTTC. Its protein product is CASSFRAGTYNEQFF.

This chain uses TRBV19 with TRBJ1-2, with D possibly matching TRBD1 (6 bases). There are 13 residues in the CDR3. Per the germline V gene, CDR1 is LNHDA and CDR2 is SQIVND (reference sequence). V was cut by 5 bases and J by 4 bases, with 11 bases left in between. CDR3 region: CASSRTEAYGYTF. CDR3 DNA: TGTGCCAGTAGTCGGACAGAGGCCTATGGCTACACCTTC.

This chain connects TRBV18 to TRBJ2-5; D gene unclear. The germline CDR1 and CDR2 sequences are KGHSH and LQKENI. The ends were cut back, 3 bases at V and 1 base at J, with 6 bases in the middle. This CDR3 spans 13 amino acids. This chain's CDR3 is CASSPQFQETQYF. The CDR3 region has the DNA TGTGCCAGCTCACCCCAATTCCAAGAGACCCAGTACTTC.

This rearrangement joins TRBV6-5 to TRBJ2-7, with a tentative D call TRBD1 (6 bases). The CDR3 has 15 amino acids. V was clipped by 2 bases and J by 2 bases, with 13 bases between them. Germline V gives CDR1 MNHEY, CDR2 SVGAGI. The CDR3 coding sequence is TGTGCCAGCAGTTACAAGGGCAGGGGAACCTACGAGCAGTACTTC. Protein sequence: CASSYKGRGTYEQYF.

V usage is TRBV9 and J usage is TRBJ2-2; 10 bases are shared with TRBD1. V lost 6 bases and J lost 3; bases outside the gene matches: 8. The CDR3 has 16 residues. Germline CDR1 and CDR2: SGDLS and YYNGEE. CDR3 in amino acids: CASTKRTGGDTGELFF. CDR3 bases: TGTGCCAGCACCAAACGGACAGGGGGGGACACCGGGGAGCTGTTTTTT.

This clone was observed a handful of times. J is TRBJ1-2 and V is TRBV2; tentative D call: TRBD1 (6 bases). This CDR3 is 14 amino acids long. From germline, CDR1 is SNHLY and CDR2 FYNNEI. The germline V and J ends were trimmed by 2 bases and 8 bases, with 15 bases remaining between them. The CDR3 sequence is CASSEFTGQQGYTF. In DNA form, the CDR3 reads TGTGCCAGCAGTGAATTTACAGGGCAGCAGGGCTACACCTTC.

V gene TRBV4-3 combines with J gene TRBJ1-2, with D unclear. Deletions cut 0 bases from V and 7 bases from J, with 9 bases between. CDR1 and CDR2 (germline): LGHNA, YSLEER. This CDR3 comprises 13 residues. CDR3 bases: TGCGCCAGCAGCCAAGAAAGGGCCAGTGGCTACACCTTC. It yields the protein CASSQERASGYTF.

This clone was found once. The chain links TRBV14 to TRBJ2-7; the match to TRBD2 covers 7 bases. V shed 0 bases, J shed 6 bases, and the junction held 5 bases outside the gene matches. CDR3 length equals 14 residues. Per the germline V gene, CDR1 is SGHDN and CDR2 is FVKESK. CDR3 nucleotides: TGTGCCAGCAGCCAAGAGCCAGGGAGGGGCGAGCAGTACTTC. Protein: CASSQEPGRGEQYF.

CDR3 amino acids: CASSYSTGYQETQYF. CDR3 DNA sequence: TGTGCCAGCAGCTACTCGACGGGCTACCAAGAGACCCAGTACTTC. The gene calls are TRBV28 and TRBJ2-5; D uncertain. V was clipped by 6 bases and J by 0 bases, with 14 bases between them. Germline V gene sequence: CDR1 MDHEN, CDR2 SYDVKM. The CDR3 is made up of 15 amino acids.

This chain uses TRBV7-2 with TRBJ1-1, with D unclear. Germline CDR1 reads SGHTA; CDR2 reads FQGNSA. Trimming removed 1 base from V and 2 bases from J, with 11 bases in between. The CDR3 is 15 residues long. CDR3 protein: CASSLGIGLNTEAFF. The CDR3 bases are TGTGCCAGCAGCTTAGGGATAGGGCTAAACACTGAAGCTTTCTTT.

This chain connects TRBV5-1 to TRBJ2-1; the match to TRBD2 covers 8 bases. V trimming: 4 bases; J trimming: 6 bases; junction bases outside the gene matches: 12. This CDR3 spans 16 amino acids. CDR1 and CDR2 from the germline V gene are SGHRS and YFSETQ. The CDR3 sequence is CASSAPAGVGANEQFF. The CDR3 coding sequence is TGCGCCAGCAGCGCCCCAGCGGGAGTAGGAGCCAATGAGCAGTTCTTC.

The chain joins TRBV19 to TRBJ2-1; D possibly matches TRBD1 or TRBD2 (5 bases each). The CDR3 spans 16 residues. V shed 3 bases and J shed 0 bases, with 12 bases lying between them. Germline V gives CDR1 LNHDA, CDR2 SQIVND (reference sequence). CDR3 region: CASSILGTGSYNEQFF. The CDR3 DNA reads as TGTGCCAGTAGTATTCTAGGGACGGGCTCCTACAATGAGCAGTTCTTC.

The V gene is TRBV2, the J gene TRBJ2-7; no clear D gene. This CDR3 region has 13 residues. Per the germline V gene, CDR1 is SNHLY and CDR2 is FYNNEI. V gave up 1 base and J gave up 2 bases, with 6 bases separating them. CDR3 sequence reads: CASSEESTYEQYF. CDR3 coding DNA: TGTGCCAGCAGTGAAGAGTCGACCTACGAGCAGTACTTC.

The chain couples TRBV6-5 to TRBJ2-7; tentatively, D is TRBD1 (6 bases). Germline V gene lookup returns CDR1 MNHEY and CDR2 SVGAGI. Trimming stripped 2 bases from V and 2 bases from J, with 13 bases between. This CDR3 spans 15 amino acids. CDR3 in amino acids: CASSYGGLGAYEQYF. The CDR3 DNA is TGTGCCAGCAGTTACGGGGGCTTAGGGGCCTACGAGCAGTACTTC.

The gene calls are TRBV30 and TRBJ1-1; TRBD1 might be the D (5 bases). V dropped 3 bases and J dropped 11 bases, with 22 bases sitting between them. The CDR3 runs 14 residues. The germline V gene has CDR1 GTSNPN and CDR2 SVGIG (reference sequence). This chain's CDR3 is CAWSRDRFLRWAFF. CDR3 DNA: TGTGCCTGGAGCCGGGACCGCTTTCTTAGGTGGGCTTTCTTT.

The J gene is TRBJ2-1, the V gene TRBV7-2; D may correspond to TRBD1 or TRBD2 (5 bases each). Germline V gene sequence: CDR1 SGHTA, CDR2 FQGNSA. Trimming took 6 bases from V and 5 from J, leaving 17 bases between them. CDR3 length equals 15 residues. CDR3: CASSSGTSTDNEQFF. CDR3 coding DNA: TGTGCCAGCAGTTCCGGGACCTCGACGGACAATGAGCAGTTCTTC.

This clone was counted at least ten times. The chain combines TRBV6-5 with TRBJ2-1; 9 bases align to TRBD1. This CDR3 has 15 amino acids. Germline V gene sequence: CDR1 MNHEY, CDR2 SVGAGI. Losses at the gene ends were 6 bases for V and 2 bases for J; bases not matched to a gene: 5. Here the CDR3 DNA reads TGTGCCAGCAGGGAGGGACAGGGCACCTACAATGAGCAGTTCTTC. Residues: CASREGQGTYNEQFF.

This CDR3 reads CASSPTGTSGLETQYF. The DNA for the CDR3 is TGTGCCAGCAGTCCGACGGGTACTAGCGGGTTAGAGACCCAGTACTTC. This chain connects TRBV27 to TRBJ2-5; 9 nucleotides agree with TRBD2. The ends lost 5 bases at V and 4 bases at J; junction bases unmatched: 11. The length of the CDR3 is 16 residues. Germline V CDR1 and CDR2: MNHEY, SMNVEV (reference sequence).